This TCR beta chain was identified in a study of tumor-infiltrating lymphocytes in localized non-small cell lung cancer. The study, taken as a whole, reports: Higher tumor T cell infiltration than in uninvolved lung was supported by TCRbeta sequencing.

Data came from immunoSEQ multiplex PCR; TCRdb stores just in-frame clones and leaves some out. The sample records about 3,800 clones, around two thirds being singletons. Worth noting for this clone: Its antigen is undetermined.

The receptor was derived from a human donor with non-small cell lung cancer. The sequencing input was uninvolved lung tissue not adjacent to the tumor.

CDR3 DNA: TGCGCCAGCAGCTCACTACAGAACGGCGAGCAGTACTTC. Its translation: CASSSLQNGEQYF. V is TRBV5-1 and J is TRBJ2-7; unclear D gene. Germline V gives CDR1 SGHRS, CDR2 YFSETQ. The CDR3 runs to 13 residues. The V end was cut by 3 bases, the J end by 6 bases, with 13 bases between.